This entry describes one T cell receptor (beta chain). The antigen remains undetermined. The data were obtained in a study of graft-versus-host responses after intestinal transplantation. Notes on the study in general: The recipient marrow held GvH clones, and some of them showed up first in ileum or blood.

The ends were cut back, 0 bases at V and 8 bases at J, with 6 bases in the middle. The CDR3 runs 12 residues. The V gene's germline CDR1 is SGHRS and CDR2 YFSETQ. Clones were sequenced by immunoSEQ multiplex PCR, and TCRdb holds only the in-frame ones, with some missing. The data hold 85,000 to 100,000 clones, with around 93% observed a single time. The specimen comprised unstimulated CD8+ T cells sorted from spleen or lymph node cells, sampled before intestinal transplant. The source is a human donor who received an intestinal transplant. The chain has TRBV5-1 and TRBJ2-1; D unresolved. The CDR3 region is CASSLDSYEQFF. DNA for the CDR3: TGCGCCAGCAGCTTGGATAGCTATGAGCAGTTCTTC.